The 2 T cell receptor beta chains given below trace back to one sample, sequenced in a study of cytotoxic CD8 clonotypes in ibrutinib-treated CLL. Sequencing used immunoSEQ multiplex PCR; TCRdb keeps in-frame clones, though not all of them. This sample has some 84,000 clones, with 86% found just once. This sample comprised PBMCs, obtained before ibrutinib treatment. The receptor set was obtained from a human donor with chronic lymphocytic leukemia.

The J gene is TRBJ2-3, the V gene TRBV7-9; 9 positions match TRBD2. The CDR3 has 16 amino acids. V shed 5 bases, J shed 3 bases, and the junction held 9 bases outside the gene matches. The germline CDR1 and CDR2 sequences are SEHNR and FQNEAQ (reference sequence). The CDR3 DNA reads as TGTGCCAGCAGCCCTAGAGGCGGGAGGGGAACAGATACGCAGTATTTT. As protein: CASSPRGGRGTDTQYF. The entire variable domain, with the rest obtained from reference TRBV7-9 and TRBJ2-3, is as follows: DTGVSQNPRHKITKRGQNVTFRCDPISEHNRLYWYRQTLGQGPEFLTYFQNEAQLEKSRLLSDRFSAERPKGSFSTLEIQRTEQGDSAMYLCASSPRGGRGTDTQYFGPGTRLTVL.

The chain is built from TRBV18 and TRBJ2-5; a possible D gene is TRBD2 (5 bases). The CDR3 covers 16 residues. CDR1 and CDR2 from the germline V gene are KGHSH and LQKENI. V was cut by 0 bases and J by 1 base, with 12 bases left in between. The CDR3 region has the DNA TGTGCCAGCTCACCACCGGGAGTGAACGTCCAAGAGACCCAGTACTTC. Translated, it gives CASSPPGVNVQETQYF.